By sample share, the clone carrying this TCR beta chain is medium-sized. Its antigen remains unidentified. The data derive from a study of type 1 regulatory T cells. Overall study: An in vitro protocol generated T-allo10, a Tr1-enriched, alloantigen-specific CD4 T cell product.

CDR1 and CDR2 (germline): DFQATT, SNEGSKA (reference sequence). V lost 6 bases and J lost 2, with 8 bases in between. CDR3 size: 12 residues. MiXCR, applied by TCRdb to the reads, yields one record per CDR3 protein. The sample yields about 68,000 distinct CDR3 sequences, 55% to 80% seen once. The sequence derives from a human donor in good health. This chain connects TRBV20-1 to TRBJ1-5; a weak D match, TRBD1 (5 bases). Sequenced: cultured T cells, either the whole culture or a sorted T cell fraction (not recorded which). As to subset: Tr1-enriched cell product generated in vitro against host alloantigens. The CDR3 DNA reads as TGCAGTGCACAACAGGGCAATCAGCCCCAGCATTTT. Its protein product is CSAQQGNQPQHF.